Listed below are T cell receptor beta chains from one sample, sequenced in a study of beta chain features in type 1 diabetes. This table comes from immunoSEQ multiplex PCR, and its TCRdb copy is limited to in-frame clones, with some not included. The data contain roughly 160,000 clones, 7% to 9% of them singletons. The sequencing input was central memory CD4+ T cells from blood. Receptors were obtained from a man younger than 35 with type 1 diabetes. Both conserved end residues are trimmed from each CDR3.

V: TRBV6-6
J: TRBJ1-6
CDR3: ATGRGTPLH

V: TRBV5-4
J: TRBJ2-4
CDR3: ASSLVYRGKNIQY

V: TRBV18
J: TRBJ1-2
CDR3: ASSPEVSRRYGYT

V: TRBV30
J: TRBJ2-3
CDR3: ATGTSSGGGDTQY

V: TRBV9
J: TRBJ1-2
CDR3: ASSRVDGTGYGYT

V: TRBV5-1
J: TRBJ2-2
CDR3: ASSPTGAGGNTGELF

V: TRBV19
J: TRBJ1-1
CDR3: ASIRQWSTEAF

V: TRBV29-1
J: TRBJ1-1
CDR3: SVDNPVNTEAF

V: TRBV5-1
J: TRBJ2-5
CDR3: ASSPGTGGRETQY

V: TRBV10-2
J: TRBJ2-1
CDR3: ASSATGYEQF

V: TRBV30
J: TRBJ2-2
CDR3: ALRLYRLAGVHRGTGELF

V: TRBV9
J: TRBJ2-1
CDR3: ASSVEVGGPLF

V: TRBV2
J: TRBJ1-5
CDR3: ASSEFRSGNQPQH

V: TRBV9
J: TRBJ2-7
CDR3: ASSGRSSYEQY

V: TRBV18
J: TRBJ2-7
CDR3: ASSPPNQGASYEQY

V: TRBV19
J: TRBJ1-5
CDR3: ASREFNQPQH

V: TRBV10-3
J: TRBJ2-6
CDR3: AISEWEGPGANVLT

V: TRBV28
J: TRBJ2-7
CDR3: ASSCSGTGCYEQY

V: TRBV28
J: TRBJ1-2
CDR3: ASIWGTGGSGYT